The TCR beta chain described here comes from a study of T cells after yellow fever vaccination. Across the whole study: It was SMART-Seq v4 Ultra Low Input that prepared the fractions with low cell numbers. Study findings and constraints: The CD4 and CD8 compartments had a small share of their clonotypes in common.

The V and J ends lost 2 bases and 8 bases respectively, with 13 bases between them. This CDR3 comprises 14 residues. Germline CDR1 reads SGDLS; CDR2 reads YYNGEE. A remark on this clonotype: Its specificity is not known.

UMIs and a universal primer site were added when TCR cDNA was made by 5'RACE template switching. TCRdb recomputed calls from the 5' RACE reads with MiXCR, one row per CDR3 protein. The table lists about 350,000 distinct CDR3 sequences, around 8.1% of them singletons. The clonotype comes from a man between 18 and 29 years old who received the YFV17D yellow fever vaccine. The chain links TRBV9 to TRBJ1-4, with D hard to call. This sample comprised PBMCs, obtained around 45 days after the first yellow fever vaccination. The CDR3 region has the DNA TGTGCCAGCAGCGTTGCGGGTAGTTCGGAAAAACTGTTTTTT. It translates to CASSVAGSSEKLFF.